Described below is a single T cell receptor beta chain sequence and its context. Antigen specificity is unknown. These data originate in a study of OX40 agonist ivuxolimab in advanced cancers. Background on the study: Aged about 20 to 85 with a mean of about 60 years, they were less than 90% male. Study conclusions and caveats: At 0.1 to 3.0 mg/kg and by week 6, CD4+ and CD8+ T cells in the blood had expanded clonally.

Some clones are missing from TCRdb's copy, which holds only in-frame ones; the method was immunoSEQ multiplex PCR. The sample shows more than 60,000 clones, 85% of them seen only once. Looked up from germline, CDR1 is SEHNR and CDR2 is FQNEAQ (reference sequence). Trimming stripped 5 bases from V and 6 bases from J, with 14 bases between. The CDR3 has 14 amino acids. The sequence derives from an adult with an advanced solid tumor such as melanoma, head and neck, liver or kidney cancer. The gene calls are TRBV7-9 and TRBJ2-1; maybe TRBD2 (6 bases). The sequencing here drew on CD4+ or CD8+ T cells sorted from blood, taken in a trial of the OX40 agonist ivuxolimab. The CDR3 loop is CASSQVAGGNEQFF. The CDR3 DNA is TGTGCCAGCAGCCAAGTCGCCGGGGGCAATGAGCAGTTCTTC. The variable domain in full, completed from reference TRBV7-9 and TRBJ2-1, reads DTGVSQNPRHKITKRGQNVTFRCDPISEHNRLYWYRQTLGQGPEFLTYFQNEAQLEKSRLLSDRFSAERPKGSFSTLEIQRTEQGDSAMYLCASSQVAGGNEQFFGPGTRLTVL.